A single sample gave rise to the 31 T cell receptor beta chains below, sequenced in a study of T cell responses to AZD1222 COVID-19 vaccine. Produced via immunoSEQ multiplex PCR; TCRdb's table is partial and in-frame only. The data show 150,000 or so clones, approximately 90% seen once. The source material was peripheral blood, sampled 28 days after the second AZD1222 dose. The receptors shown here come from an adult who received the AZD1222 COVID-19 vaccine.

The CDR3, as DNA: TGTGCCAGCAGCCCGACAGTAGCCGAGCAGTACTTC. Its translation is CASSPTVAEQYF. V gene TRBV6-5 combines with J gene TRBJ2-7, with D possibly TRBD1 on 5 matching bases. The V end was cut by 6 bases, the J end by 6 bases, with 12 bases between. The germline CDR1 and CDR2 sequences are MNHEY and SVGAGI. CDR3 length: 12 amino acids.

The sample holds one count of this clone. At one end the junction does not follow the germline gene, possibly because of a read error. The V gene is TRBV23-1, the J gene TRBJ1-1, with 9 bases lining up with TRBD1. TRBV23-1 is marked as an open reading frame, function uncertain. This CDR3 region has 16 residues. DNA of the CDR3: TGCGCCAGCAGTCAATTTAGGGACAGGGAAAACACTGAGGCTTTCTTT. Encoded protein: CASSQFRDRENTEAFF.

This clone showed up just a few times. The CDR3 DNA reads TGTGCCAGCAGCTTACCCCGGATCCAGAACACTGAAGCTTTCTTT. Residues: CASSLPRIQNTEAFF. This sequence joins TRBV7-9 and TRBJ1-1, with D unclear. This CDR3 comprises 15 residues. Trimming removed 2 bases at V and 1 base at J, with 11 bases between. Germline-derived CDR1 and CDR2 are SEHNR and FQNEAQ (reference sequence).

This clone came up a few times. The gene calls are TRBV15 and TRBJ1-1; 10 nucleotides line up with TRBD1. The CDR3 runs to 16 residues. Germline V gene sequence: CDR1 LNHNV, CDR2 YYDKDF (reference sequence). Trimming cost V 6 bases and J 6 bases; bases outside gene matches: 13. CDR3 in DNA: TGTGCCACCAGTTGGGGACAGGGGTCTCCAAGGGCTGAAGCTTTCTTT. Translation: CATSWGQGSPRAEAFF.

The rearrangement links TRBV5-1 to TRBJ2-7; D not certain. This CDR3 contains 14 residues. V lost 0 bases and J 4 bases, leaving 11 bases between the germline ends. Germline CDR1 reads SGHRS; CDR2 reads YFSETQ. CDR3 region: CASSLVVGPYEQYF. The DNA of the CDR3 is TGCGCCAGCAGCTTGGTAGTGGGTCCATACGAGCAGTACTTC.

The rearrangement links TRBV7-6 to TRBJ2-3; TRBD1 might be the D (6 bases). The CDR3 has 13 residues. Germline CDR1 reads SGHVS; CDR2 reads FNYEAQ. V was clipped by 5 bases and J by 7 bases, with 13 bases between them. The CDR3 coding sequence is TGTGCCAGCAGCCCCCGGACAGTTTATACGCAGTATTTT. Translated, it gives CASSPRTVYTQYF. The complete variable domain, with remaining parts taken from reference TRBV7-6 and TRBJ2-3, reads GAGVSQSPRYKVTKRGQDVALRCDPISGHVSLYWYRQALGQGPEFLTYFNYEAQQDKSGLPNDRFSAERPEGSISTLTIQRTEQRDSAMYRCASSPRTVYTQYFGPGTRLTVL.

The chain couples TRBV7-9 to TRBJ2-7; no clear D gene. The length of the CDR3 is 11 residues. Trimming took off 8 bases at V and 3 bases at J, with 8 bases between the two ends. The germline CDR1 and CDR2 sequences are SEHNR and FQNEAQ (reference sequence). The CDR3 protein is CASGKDYEQYF. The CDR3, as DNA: TGTGCCAGCGGCAAAGACTACGAGCAGTACTTC.

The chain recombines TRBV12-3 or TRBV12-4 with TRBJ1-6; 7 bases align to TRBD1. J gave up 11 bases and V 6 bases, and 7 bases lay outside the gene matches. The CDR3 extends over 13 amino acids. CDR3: CASSRQGWTPLHF. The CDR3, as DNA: TGTGCCAGCAGCCGACAGGGTTGGACACCCCTCCACTTT.

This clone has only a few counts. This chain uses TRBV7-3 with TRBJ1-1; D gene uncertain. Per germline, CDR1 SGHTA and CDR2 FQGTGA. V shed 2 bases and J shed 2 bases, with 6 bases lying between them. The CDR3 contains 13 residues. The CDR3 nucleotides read TGTGCCAGCAGCTTAGCGATCAACACTGAAGCTTTCTTT. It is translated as CASSLAINTEAFF.

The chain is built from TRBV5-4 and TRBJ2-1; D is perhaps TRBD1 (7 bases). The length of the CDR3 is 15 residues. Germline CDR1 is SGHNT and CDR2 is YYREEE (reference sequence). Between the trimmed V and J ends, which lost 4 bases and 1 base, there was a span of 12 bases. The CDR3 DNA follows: TGTGCCAGCAGCGCGGGACAGCTATCCTACAATGAGCAGTTCTTC. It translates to CASSAGQLSYNEQFF.

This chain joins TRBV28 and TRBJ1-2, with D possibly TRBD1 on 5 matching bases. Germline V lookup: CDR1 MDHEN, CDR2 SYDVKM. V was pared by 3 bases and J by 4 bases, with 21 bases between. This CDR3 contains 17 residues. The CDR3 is CASSFPDSPRLSYGYTF. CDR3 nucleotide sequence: TGTGCCAGCAGTTTCCCAGACAGCCCACGTTTATCCTATGGCTACACCTTC.

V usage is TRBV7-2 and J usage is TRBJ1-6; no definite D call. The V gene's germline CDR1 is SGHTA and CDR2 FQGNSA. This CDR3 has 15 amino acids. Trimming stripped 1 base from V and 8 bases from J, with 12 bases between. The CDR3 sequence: CASSLGGGVDSPLHF. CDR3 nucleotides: TGTGCCAGCAGCTTAGGGGGAGGAGTTGATTCACCCCTCCACTTT.

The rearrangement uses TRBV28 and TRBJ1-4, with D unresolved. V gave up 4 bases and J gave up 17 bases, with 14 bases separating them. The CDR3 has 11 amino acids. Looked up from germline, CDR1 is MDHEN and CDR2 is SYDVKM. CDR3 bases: TGTGCCAGCAGTTCTCTCGGGCTGCCCTTTTTT. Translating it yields CASSSLGLPFF.

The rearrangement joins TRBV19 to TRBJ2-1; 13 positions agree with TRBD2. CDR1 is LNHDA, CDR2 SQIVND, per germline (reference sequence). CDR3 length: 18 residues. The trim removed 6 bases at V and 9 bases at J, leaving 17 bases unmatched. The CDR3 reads CASSRSTSGGAGAGEQFF. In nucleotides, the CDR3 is TGTGCCAGTAGCAGAAGTACTAGCGGGGGGGCCGGTGCCGGTGAGCAGTTCTTC.

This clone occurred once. CDR3: CASSQIGTVRSATNEKLFF. The CDR3 DNA follows: TGTGCCAGCAGTCAAATAGGGACAGTCCGAAGCGCGACTAATGAAAAACTGTTTTTT. The rearrangement joins TRBV6-6 to TRBJ1-4, with 7 nucleotides matching TRBD1. From germline, CDR1 is MNHNY and CDR2 SVGAGI (reference sequence). The CDR3 runs to 19 residues. With V trimmed by 5 bases and J by 2 bases, 17 bases remained unmatched.

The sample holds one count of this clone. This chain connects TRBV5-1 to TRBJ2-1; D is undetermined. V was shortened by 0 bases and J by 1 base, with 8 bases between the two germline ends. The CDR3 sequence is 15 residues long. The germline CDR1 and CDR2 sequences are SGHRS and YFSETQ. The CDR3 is CASSLGWFSYNEQFF. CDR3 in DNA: TGCGCCAGCAGCTTGGGGTGGTTTTCCTACAATGAGCAGTTCTTC.

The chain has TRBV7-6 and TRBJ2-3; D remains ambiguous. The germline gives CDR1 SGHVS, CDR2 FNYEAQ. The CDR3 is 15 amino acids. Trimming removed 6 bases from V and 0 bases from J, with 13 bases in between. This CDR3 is CASSEVRRSTDTQYF. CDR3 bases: TGTGCCAGCAGTGAGGTGCGGCGGAGCACAGATACGCAGTATTTT. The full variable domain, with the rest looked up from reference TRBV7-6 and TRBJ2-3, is GAGVSQSPRYKVTKRGQDVALRCDPISGHVSLYWYRQALGQGPEFLTYFNYEAQQDKSGLPNDRFSAERPEGSISTLTIQRTEQRDSAMYRCASSEVRRSTDTQYFGPGTRLTVL.

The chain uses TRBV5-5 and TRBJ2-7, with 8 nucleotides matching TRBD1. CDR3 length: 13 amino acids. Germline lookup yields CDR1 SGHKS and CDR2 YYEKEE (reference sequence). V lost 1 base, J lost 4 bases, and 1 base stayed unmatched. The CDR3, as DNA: TGTGCCAGCAGCTTGCAGGGGGCATACGAGCAGTACTTC. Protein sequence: CASSLQGAYEQYF.

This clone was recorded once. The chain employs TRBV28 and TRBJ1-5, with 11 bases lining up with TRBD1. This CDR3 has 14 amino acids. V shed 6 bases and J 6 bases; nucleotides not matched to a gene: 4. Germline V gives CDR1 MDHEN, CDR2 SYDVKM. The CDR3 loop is CASSIGTGGQPQHF. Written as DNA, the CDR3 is TGTGCCAGCAGCATTGGGACAGGGGGTCAGCCCCAGCATTTT.

The CDR3 region has the DNA TGTGCCAGCAGTTTGTGGGACAGAAAATATAGCAATCAGCCCCAGCATTTT. Its protein is CASSLWDRKYSNQPQHF. The chain uses TRBV28 and TRBJ1-5; 7 bases map to TRBD1. Germline CDR1 reads MDHEN; CDR2 reads SYDVKM. The J segment lost 0 bases and the V segment lost 3 bases, leaving 8 bases of the junction unmatched. The length of the CDR3 is 17 residues.

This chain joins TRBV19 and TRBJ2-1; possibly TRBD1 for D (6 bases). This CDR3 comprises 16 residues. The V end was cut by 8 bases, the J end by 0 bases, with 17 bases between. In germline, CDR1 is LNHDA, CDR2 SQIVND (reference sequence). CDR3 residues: CASAEPTGSSYNEQFF. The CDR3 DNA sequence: TGTGCCAGTGCCGAGCCAACAGGGTCCTCCTACAATGAGCAGTTCTTC.

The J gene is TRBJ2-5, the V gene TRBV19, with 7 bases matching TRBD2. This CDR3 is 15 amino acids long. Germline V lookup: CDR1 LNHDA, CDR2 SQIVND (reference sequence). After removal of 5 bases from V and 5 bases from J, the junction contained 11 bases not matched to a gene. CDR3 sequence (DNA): TGTGCCAGTAGTTTGGGACTAACCGCCGGCGAGACCCAGTACTTC. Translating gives CASSLGLTAGETQYF.

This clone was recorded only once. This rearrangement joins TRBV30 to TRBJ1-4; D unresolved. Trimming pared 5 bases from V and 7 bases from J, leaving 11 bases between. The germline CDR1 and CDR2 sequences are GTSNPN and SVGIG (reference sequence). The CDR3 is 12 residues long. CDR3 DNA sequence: TGTGCCTGGTGGATGGGGAGTGAAAAACTGTTTTTT. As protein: CAWWMGSEKLFF.

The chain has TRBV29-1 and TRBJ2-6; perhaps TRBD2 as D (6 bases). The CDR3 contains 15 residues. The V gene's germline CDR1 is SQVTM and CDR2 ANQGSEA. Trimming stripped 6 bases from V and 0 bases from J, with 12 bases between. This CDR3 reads CSVGGTSSGANVLTF. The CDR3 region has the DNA TGCAGCGTCGGGGGAACCAGCTCTGGGGCCAACGTCCTGACTTTC.

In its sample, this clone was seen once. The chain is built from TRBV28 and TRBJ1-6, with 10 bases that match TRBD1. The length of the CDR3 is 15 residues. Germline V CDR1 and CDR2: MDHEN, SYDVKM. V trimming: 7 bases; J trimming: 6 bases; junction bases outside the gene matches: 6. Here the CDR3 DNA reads TGTGCCAGCAAGACTAGGGACAGGGGTAATTCACCCCTCCACTTT. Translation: CASKTRDRGNSPLHF. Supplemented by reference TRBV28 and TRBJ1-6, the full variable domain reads DVKVTQSSRYLVKRTGEKVFLECVQDMDHENMFWYRQDPGLGLRLIYFSYDVKMKEKGDIPEGYSVSREKKERFSLILESASTNQTSMYLCASKTRDRGNSPLHFGNGTRLTVT.

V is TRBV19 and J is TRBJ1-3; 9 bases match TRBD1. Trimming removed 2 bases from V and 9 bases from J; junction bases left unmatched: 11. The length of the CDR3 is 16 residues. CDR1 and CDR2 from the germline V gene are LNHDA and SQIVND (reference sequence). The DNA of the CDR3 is TGTGCCAGTAGTATACCCGTCGGGACAGGGATTGGCACCATATATTTT. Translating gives CASSIPVGTGIGTIYF.

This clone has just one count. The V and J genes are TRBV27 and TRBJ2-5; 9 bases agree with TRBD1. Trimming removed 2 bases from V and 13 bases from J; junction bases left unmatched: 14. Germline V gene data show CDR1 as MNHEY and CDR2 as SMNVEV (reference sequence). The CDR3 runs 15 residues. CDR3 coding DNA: TGTGCCAGCAGTTTAGGGGGGACAGGGAAGGGAAAATGGTACTTC. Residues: CASSLGGTGKGKWYF.

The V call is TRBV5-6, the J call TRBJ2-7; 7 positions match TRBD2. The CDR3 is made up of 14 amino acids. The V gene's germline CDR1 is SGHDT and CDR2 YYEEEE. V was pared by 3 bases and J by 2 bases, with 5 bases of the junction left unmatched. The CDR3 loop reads CASSSFGGTYEQYF. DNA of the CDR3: TGTGCCAGCAGCTCCTTCGGGGGGACCTACGAGCAGTACTTC.

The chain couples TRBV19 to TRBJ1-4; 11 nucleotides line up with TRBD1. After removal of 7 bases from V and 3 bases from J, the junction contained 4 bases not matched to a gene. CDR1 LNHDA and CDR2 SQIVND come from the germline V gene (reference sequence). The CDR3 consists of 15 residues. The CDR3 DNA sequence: TGTGCCAGTAAGGACAGGGGGCGCGCTAATGAAAAACTGTTTTTT. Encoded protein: CASKDRGRANEKLFF.

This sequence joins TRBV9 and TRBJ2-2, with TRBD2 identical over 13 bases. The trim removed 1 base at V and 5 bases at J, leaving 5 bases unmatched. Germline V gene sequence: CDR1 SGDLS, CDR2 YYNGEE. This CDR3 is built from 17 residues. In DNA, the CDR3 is TGTGCCAGCAGCGTAAGGACTAGCGGGAGAGGTACCGGGGAGCTGTTTTTT. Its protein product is CASSVRTSGRGTGELFF.

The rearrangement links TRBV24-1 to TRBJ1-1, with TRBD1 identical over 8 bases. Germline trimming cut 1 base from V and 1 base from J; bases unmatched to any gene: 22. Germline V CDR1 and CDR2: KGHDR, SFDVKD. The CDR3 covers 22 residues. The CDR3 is CATSDLKGALDRVKGKNTEAFF. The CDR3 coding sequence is TGTGCCACCAGTGATTTAAAGGGGGCTTTGGACAGGGTTAAGGGGAAGAACACTGAAGCTTTCTTT.